This T cell receptor (beta chain) was sequenced in a study of blood T cells in healthy people across ages. Per individual sample, total RNA of at least 5 micrograms was extracted. Study-wide results and limits: Expanded clonotype shifts may have been confounded, as the donors had an unknown CMV status.

Remarks on this clonotype: Its antigen is currently unknown.

This CDR3 region has 15 residues. Trimming took off 0 bases at V and 0 bases at J, with 9 bases between the two ends. Germline CDR1 and CDR2: SGHRS and YFSETQ. Next came a second PCR, run for about 7 to 12 cycles, which used a sample-barcoded 5' primer along with a J-beta primer mix. TCRdb called the 5' RACE reads again in MiXCR, with one record for every CDR3 protein. The table records about 780,000 distinct CDR3 sequences, around 25% of them present only once. These data also formed part of another study, on T cells of mothers and their children. As that study records: T cell clones that were persistent and microchimeric went undetected.

V is TRBV5-1 and J is TRBJ2-5; D gene unclear. The sequence was collected from a boy aged 5-17 years in good health. The sample consisted of blood. The CDR3 coding sequence is TGCGCCAGCAGCTTGGATCCAGGATACCAAGAGACCCAGTACTTC. It translates to CASSLDPGYQETQYF.